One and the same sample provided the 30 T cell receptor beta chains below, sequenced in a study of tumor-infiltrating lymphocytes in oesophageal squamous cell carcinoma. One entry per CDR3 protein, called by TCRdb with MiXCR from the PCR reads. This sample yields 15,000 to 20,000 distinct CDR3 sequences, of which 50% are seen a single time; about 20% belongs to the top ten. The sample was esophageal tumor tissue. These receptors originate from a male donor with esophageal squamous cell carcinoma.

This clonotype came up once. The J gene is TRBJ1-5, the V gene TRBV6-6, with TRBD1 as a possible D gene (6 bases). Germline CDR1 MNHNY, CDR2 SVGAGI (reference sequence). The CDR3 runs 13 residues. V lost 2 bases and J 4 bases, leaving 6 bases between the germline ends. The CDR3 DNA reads TGTGCCAGCAGTTACCAGGGGAATCAGCCCCAGCATTTT. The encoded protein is CASSYQGNQPQHF.

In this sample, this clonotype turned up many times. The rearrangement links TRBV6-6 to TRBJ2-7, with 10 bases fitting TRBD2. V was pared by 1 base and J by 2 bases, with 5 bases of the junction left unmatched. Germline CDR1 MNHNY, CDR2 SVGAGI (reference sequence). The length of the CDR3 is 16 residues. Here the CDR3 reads CASSYFGSGRTYEQYF. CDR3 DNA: TGTGCCAGCAGTTACTTCGGTAGCGGGAGGACCTACGAGCAGTACTTC.

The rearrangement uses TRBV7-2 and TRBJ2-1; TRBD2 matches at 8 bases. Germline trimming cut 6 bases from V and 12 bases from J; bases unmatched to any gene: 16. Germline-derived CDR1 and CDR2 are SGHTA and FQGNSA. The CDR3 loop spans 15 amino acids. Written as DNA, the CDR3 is TGTGCCAGCAGGCCGGGCGGGGGGCGAACAGATACGCAGTTCTTC. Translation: CASRPGGGRTDTQFF.

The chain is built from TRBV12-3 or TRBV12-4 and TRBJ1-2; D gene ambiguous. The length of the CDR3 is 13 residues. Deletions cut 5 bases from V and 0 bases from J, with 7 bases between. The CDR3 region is CASSRGANYGYTF. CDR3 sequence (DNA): TGTGCCAGCAGTCGCGGAGCTAACTATGGCTACACCTTC.

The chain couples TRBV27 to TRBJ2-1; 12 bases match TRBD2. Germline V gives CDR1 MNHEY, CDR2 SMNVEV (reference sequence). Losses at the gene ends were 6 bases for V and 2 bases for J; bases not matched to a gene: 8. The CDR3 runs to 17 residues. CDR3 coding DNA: TGTGCCAGCAGACCCGGGACTAGCGGGCGAACCTACAATGAGCAGTTCTTC. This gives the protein CASRPGTSGRTYNEQFF.

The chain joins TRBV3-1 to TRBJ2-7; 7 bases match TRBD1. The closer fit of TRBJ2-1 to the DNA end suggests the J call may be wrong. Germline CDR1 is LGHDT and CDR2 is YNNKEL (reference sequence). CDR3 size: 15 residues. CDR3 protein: CASSQGPGGYSEQFF. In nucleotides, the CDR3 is TGTGCCAGCAGCCAAGGGCCAGGGGGTTATTCCGAGCAGTTCTTC.

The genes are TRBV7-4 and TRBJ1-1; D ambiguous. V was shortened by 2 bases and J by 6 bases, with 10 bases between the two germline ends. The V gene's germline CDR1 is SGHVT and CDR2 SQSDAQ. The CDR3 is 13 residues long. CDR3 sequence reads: CASSLRASAEAFF. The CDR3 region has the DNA TGTGCCAGCAGCTTACGAGCGTCAGCTGAAGCTTTCTTT.

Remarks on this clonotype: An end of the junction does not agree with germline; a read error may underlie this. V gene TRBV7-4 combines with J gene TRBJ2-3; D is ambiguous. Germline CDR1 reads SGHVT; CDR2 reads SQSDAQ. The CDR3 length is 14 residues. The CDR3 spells CASSPKNCSFPLAF. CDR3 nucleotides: TGTGCCAGCAGCCCGAAGAACTGCTCATTTCCGTTGGCCTTC.

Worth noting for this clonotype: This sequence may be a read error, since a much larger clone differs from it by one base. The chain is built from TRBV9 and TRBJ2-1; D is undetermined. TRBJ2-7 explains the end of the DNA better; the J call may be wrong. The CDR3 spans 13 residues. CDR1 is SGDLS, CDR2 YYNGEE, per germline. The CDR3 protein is CASSAEANNEQYF. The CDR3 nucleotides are TGTGCCAGCAGCGCCGAGGCCAACAATGAGCAGTACTTC.

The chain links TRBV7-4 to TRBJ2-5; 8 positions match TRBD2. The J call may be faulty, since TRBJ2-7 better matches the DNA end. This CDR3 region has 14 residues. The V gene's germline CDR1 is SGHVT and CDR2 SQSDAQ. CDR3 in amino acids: CASSLGLGSYEQYF. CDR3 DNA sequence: TGTGCCAGCAGCTTGGGACTAGGGAGCTACGAGCAGTACTTC.

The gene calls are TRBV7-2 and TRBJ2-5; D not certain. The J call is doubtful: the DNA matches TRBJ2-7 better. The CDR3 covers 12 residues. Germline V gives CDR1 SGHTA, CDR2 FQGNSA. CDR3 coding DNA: TGTGCCAGCAGCTTACAAGGATACGAGCAGTACTTC. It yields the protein CASSLQGYEQYF.

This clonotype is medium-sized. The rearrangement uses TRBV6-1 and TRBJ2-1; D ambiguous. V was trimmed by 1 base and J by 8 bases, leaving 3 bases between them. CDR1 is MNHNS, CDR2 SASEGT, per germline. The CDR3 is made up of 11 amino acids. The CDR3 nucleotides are TGTGCCAGCAGTGAAGTTGATGAGCAGTTCTTC. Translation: CASSEVDEQFF.

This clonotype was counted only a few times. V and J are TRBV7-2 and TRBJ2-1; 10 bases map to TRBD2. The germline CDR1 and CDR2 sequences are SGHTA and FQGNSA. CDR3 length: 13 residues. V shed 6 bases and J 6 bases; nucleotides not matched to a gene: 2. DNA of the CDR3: TGTGCCAGCAGGGCTAGCGGGAGCAATGAGCAGTTCTTC. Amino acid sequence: CASRASGSNEQFF.

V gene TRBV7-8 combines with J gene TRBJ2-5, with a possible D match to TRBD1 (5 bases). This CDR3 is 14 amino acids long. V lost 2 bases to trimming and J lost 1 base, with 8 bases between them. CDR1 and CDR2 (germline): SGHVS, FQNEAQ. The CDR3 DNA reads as TGTGCCAGCAGCTTAACAGGCCCCCAAGAGACCCAGTACTTC. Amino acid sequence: CASSLTGPQETQYF.

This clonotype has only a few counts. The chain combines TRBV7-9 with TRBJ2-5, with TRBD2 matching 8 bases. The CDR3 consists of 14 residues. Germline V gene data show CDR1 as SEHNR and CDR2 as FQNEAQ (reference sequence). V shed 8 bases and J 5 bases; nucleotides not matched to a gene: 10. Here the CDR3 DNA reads TGTGCCAGCGCAAAGCGGGGGTCTGGGGAGACCCAGTACTTC. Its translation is CASAKRGSGETQYF.

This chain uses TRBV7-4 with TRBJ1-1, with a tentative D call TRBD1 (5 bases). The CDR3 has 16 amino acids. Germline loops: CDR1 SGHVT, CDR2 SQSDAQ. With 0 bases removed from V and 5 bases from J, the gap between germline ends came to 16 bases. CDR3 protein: CASSLASGPRGTEAFF. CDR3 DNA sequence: TGTGCCAGCAGCTTAGCGTCCGGCCCACGGGGGACTGAAGCTTTCTTT.

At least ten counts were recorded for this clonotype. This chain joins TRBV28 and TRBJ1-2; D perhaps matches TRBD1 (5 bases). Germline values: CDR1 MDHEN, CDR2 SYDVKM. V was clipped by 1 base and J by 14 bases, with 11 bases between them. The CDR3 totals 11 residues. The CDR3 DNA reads TGTGCCAGCAGTTTATTGGGCAGGGTGACCTTC. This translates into CASSLLGRVTF.

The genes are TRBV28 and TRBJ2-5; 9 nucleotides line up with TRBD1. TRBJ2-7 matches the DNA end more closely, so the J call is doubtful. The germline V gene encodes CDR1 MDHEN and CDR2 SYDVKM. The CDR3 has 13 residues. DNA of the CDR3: TGTGCCAGCGGATTGGGACAGGGCTACGAGCAGTACTTC. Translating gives CASGLGQGYEQYF.

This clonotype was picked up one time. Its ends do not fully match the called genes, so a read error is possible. CDR3 region: CASSQRSERDTLYF. CDR3 sequence (DNA): TGTGCCAGCAGCCAGAGGAGCGAGAGAGATACGCTGTATTTT. The chain joins TRBV7-2 to TRBJ2-3, with D hard to call. The V gene's germline CDR1 is SGHTA and CDR2 FQGNSA. This CDR3 spans 14 amino acids.

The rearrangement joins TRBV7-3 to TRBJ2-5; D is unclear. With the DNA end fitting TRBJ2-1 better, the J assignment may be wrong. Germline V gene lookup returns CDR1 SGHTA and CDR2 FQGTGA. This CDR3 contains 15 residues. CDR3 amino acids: CASSSAPSSYNEQFF. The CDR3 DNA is TGTGCCAGCAGCTCGGCCCCGAGCTCCTACAATGAGCAGTTCTTC.

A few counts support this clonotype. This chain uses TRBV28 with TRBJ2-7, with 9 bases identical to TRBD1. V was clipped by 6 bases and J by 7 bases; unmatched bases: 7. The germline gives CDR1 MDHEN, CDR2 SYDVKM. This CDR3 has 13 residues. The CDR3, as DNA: TGTGCCAGCAGAGGGACAGGGATTATGGAGCAGTACTTC. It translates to CASRGTGIMEQYF.

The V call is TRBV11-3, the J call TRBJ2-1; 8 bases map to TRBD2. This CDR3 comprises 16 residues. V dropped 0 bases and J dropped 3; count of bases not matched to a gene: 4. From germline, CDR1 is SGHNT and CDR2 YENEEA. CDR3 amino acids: CASSLDGTSGYNEQFF. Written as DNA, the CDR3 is TGTGCCAGCAGCTTAGATGGGACTAGTGGCTACAATGAGCAGTTCTTC.

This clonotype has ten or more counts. Here the CDR3 DNA reads TGTGCCAGCAGTGAAATGCCCTTGCTCTCACCCCTCCACTTT. Translation gives CASSEMPLLSPLHF. The chain recombines TRBV6-1 with TRBJ1-6, with D unclear. The CDR3 sequence is 14 residues long. The germline V gene encodes CDR1 MNHNS and CDR2 SASEGT. The V and J ends lost 2 bases and 10 bases respectively, with 12 bases between them.

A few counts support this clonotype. The CDR3 spells CASSFAFSSTDTQYF. The CDR3 nucleotides read TGTGCCAGCAGCTTTGCGTTTTCTAGCACAGATACGCAGTATTTT. The chain has TRBV7-6 and TRBJ2-3; D ambiguous. The length of the CDR3 is 15 residues. The germline gives CDR1 SGHVS, CDR2 FNYEAQ. Trimming removed 3 bases at V and 0 bases at J, with 10 bases between.

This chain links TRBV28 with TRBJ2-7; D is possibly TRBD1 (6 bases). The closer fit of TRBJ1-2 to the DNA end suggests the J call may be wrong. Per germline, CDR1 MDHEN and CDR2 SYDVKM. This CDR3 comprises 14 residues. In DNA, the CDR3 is TGTGCCAGCTCGCCCGGGACACCAAGGGATGGCTACACCTTC. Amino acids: CASSPGTPRDGYTF.

The CDR3 reads CASSWDRSKPTNSGANVLTF. The CDR3 DNA sequence: TGTGCCAGCAGTTGGGACAGGAGTAAACCAACAAACTCTGGGGCCAACGTCCTGACTTTC. The chain carries TRBV6-1 and TRBJ2-6, with 8 bases identical to TRBD1. Germline-derived CDR1 and CDR2 are MNHNS and SASEGT. CDR3 length equals 20 residues. Trimming at V came to 5 bases and at J to 0 bases, leaving 15 bases not matched to a gene.

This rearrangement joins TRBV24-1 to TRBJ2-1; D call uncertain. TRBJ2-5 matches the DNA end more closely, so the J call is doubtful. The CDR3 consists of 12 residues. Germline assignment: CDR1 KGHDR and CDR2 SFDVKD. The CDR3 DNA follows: TGTGCCACCAGTGATCCGGGAGAGACCCAGTACTTC. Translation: CATSDPGETQYF.

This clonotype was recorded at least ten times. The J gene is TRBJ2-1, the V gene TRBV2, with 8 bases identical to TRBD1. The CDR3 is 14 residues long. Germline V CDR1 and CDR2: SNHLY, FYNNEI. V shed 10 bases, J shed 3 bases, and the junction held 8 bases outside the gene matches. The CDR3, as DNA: TGTGCCACACAGAGAGGACAGGGCTACAATGAGCAGTTCTTC. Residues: CATQRGQGYNEQFF.

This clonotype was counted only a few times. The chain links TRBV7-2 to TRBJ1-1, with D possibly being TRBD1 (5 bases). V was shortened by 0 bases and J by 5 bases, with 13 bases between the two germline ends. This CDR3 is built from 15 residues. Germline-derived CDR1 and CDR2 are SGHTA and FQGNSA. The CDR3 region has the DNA TGTGCCAGCAGCTTAGCGCTAGCGGGGCGGACTGAAGCTTTCTTT. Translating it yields CASSLALAGRTEAFF.

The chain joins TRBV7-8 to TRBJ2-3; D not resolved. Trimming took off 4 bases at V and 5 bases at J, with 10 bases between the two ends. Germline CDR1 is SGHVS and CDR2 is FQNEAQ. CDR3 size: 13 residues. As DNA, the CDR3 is TGTGCCAGCAGCTCGACAATGGGAGATACGCAGTATTTT. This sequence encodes CASSSTMGDTQYF.